This T cell receptor (beta chain) comes out of a study of monozygotic twins with inflammatory bowel disease. The study's findings and limits: Inverse Simpson values showed less TCRbeta diversity in IBD patients than in their healthy co-twins.

In the case of this clonotype: The antigen is not known.

Looked up from germline, CDR1 is DFQATT and CDR2 is SNEGSKA (reference sequence). CDR3 length equals 14 residues. For every TCR library, about 4,000 ng of total RNA was used. With about 17 and 10 cycles respectively, two nested PCRs were carried out on TCRalpha and TCRbeta cDNA. From its re-call of the 5' RACE reads, TCRdb lists each CDR3 protein once, without DNA. The table lists some 130,000 distinct CDR3 sequences. Specimen: blood. This chain uses TRBV20-1 with TRBJ1-5; the D call of TRBD1 rests on TCRdb alone, since no DNA is present to check it. This TCR was recovered from a human donor with ulcerative colitis or Crohn's disease, or a healthy co-twin of an affected twin (not recorded which). The CDR3 spells CSATLTGGNQPQHF.